This passage covers 17 T cell receptor beta chains from one sample sequenced in a study of blood T cell repertoires in COVID-19. Sequencing used immunoSEQ multiplex PCR; TCRdb keeps in-frame clones, though not all of them. Found here are about 370,000 clones, around 87% of them singletons; the top ten hold roughly a tenth. Source material: peripheral blood. These TCRs come from a woman aged 25 to 39 with COVID-19, enrolled during active disease.

J is TRBJ2-3 and V is TRBV4-1; no definite D call. The germline CDR1 and CDR2 sequences are MGHRA and YSYEKL. V lost 1 base and J lost 0, with 5 bases in between. There are 14 residues in the CDR3. The CDR3 nucleotides are TGCGCCAGCAGCCAAGGAGTTAGCACAGATACGCAGTATTTT. Translating gives CASSQGVSTDTQYF.

This clone was seen a handful of times. The V gene is TRBV12-3 or TRBV12-4, the J gene TRBJ1-2; TRBD1 aligns across 9 bases. CDR3 length: 12 residues. Trimming at V came to 6 bases and at J to 4 bases, leaving 0 bases not matched to a gene. CDR3 protein: CASRDRGYGYTF. CDR3 DNA: TGTGCCAGCAGGGACAGGGGCTATGGCTACACCTTC.

The chain joins TRBV10-3 to TRBJ2-7; a possible D gene is TRBD2 (5 bases). The V end was cut by 4 bases, the J end by 3 bases, with 16 bases between. The CDR3 is 15 amino acids. From germline, CDR1 is ENHRY and CDR2 SYGVKD. The CDR3 DNA is TGTGCCATCAGTGCTGAAAGCGGATTTAACTACGAGCAGTACTTC. Translated: CAISAESGFNYEQYF.

V is TRBV5-4 and J is TRBJ2-7; 8 nucleotides match TRBD2. The CDR3 covers 15 residues. Trimming took 0 bases from V and 6 from J; bases not matched to a gene: 8. The germline CDR1 and CDR2 sequences are SGHNT and YYREEE (reference sequence). CDR3 amino acids: CASSLARSGRSEQYF. The CDR3 region has the DNA TGTGCCAGCAGCTTGGCGCGAAGCGGGAGATCCGAGCAGTACTTC.

This clone was seen only once. The V gene is TRBV7-2, the J gene TRBJ1-2; a weak D match, TRBD1 (6 bases). V gave up 6 bases and J gave up 4 bases, with 21 bases separating them. Germline-derived CDR1 and CDR2 are SGHTA and FQGNSA. This CDR3 is 16 amino acids long. The CDR3 nucleotides are TGTGCCAGCAGTCTCGAACAGGGCCGCATAGGCTATGGCTACACCTTC. It is translated as CASSLEQGRIGYGYTF.

This clone was seen just once. The chain uses TRBV6-5 and TRBJ1-2; the match to TRBD1 covers 8 bases. The CDR3 has 14 residues. Germline lookup yields CDR1 MNHEY and CDR2 SVGAGI. V was pared by 2 bases and J by 4 bases, with 3 bases of the junction left unmatched. The CDR3 nucleotides read TGTGCCAGCAGTTACACAGGGGGGATCTATGGCTACACCTTC. Protein: CASSYTGGIYGYTF.

The V call is TRBV5-1, the J call TRBJ2-7, with 15 bases fitting TRBD2. The V segment lost 3 bases and the J segment 5 bases; nucleotides outside the gene matches: 9. The CDR3 is made up of 17 amino acids. In germline, CDR1 is SGHRS, CDR2 YFSETQ. The DNA of the CDR3 is TGCGCCAGCAGCTCGGTGGGACTAGCGGGAGGTTCCGACGAGCAGTACTTC. Translated, it gives CASSSVGLAGGSDEQYF. Filled out from reference TRBV5-1 and TRBJ2-7, the complete variable domain reads KAGVTQTPRYLIKTRGQQVTLSCSPISGHRSVSWYQQTPGQGLQFLFEYFSETQRNKGNFPGRFSGRQFSNSRSEMNVSTLELGDSALYLCASSSVGLAGGSDEQYFGPGTRLTVT.

V is TRBV3-1 (or the pseudogene TRBV3-2) and J is TRBJ2-3; 9 bases map to TRBD1. The CDR3 spans 15 residues. V was clipped by 4 bases and J by 5 bases; unmatched bases: 7. Germline CDR1 LGHDT, CDR2 YNNKEL (reference sequence). The CDR3 DNA reads TGTGCCAGCAGCCCCCGGGACAGGGTGGGAGATACGCAGTATTTT. It yields the protein CASSPRDRVGDTQYF.

The count of this clone is one. The chain links TRBV20-1 to TRBJ2-1, with D uncertain. The CDR3 loop spans 10 amino acids. Trimming pared 8 bases from V and 6 bases from J, leaving 8 bases between. Germline V lookup: CDR1 DFQATT, CDR2 SNEGSKA (reference sequence). The chain's CDR3 is CSPLGNEQFF. In nucleotides, the CDR3 is TGCAGTCCCCTAGGCAATGAGCAGTTCTTC.

This chain uses TRBV6-5 with TRBJ1-4, with D possibly matching TRBD1 (5 bases). Germline CDR1 MNHEY, CDR2 SVGAGI. CDR3 length: 13 amino acids. CDR3: CASKPTVNEKLFF. The CDR3, as DNA: TGTGCTTCCAAGCCGACAGTCAATGAAAAACTGTTTTTT.

The V and J genes are TRBV24-1 and TRBJ2-5, with 7 positions matching TRBD1. This CDR3 is built from 15 residues. V dropped 5 bases and J dropped 3; count of bases not matched to a gene: 8. Germline CDR1 reads KGHDR; CDR2 reads SFDVKD. The CDR3 reads CATSARGGAKETQYF. CDR3 sequence (DNA): TGTGCCACCAGTGCGAGAGGGGGCGCGAAAGAGACCCAGTACTTC.

The rearrangement links TRBV2 to TRBJ2-3, with D hard to call. Germline V gives CDR1 SNHLY, CDR2 FYNNEI. Trimming shortened V by 2 bases and J by 1 base, and 13 bases separated the two germline ends. This CDR3 contains 16 residues. CDR3 nucleotide sequence: TGTGCCAGCAGTGAACCGCGCCCAGAGGGCACAGATACGCAGTATTTT. As protein: CASSEPRPEGTDTQYF.

The chain recombines TRBV5-4 with TRBJ1-2; 7 positions agree with TRBD1. The CDR3 extends over 14 amino acids. Trimming cost V 4 bases and J 8 bases; bases outside gene matches: 11. Looked up from germline, CDR1 is SGHNT and CDR2 is YYREEE (reference sequence). The CDR3 nucleotides read TGTGCCAGCAGCATTACGACCAGGGGGAGGGGCTACACCTTC. This sequence encodes CASSITTRGRGYTF.

The chain employs TRBV6-6 and TRBJ1-6, with a tentative D call TRBD1 (6 bases). Germline values: CDR1 MNHNY, CDR2 SVGAGI (reference sequence). The CDR3 is 15 amino acids. V was cut by 8 bases and J by 1 base, with 12 bases left in between. The CDR3 here is CASGSGESYNSPLHF. CDR3 DNA sequence: TGTGCCAGCGGGTCAGGGGAGTCCTATAATTCACCCCTCCACTTT.

CDR3: CASSFPRANEQFF. DNA for the CDR3: TGTGCCAGCAGCTTTCCCAGGGCGAATGAGCAGTTCTTC. The rearrangement joins TRBV5-4 to TRBJ2-1; weak D call: TRBD1 (5 bases). Trimming cost V 2 bases and J 7 bases, with 10 bases left between them. This CDR3 is built from 13 residues. Germline lookup yields CDR1 SGHNT and CDR2 YYREEE (reference sequence).

This chain links TRBV29-1 with TRBJ2-1; 7 bases match TRBD2. The CDR3 has 11 amino acids. Germline CDR1 and CDR2: SQVTM and ANQGSEA. J gave up 9 bases and V 7 bases, and 6 bases lay outside the gene matches. CDR3 coding DNA: TGCAGCGCTGGAGCGGGGTCTGAGCAGTTCTTC. As protein: CSAGAGSEQFF.

This clone was found once. The gene calls are TRBV5-1 and TRBJ2-7, with 11 bases lining up with TRBD1. The CDR3 has 13 amino acids. Trimming at V came to 4 bases and at J to 6 bases, leaving 3 bases not matched to a gene. Germline CDR1 is SGHRS and CDR2 is YFSETQ. The chain's CDR3 is CASSGQGASEQYF. The CDR3 DNA reads as TGCGCCAGCAGCGGACAGGGGGCAAGCGAGCAGTACTTC.